The 28 T cell receptor beta chains below all came from one sample that was sequenced in a study of cytomegalovirus exposure and HLA in healthy donors. Amplification used 60 Vbeta primers and 13 Jbeta primers. This table comes from immunoSEQ multiplex PCR, and its TCRdb copy is limited to in-frame clones, with some not included. The sample has about 85,000 clones, 70% to 80% seen once; the top ten hold 20% to 25%. Sequenced material: PBMCs. The receptors originated from a woman between 45 and 60 years old in good health and CMV-seropositive.

The chain joins TRBV27 to TRBJ1-1; TRBD1 matches 8 bases. The CDR3 length is 13 residues. The V gene's germline CDR1 is MNHEY and CDR2 SMNVEV (reference sequence). V lost 3 bases, J lost 4 bases, and 1 base stayed unmatched. The CDR3 sequence: CASSFQGATEAFF. In DNA, the CDR3 is TGTGCCAGCAGTTTTCAGGGGGCCACTGAAGCTTTCTTT.

In regard to this clone: In the same sample, other DNA sequences code for this CDR3. The gene calls are TRBV2 and TRBJ2-5; 13 bases align to TRBD2. CDR1 and CDR2 (germline): SNHLY, FYNNEI. The CDR3 has 17 amino acids. The J segment lost 4 bases and the V segment lost 6 bases, leaving 11 bases of the junction unmatched. The CDR3 sequence is CASSEQRTSGSRETQYF. As DNA, the CDR3 is TGTGCCAGCAGCGAGCAGCGGACTAGCGGGAGCAGAGAGACCCAGTACTTC.

The V and J genes are TRBV29-1 and TRBJ1-1; 10 nucleotides align to TRBD1. The CDR3 is 11 amino acids. Germline CDR1 reads SQVTM; CDR2 reads ANQGSEA. V dropped 4 bases and J dropped 11; count of bases not matched to a gene: 4. CDR3 sequence reads: CSVAQDRGAFF. The CDR3 DNA sequence: TGCAGCGTTGCCCAGGACAGGGGGGCTTTCTTT.

The V and J genes are TRBV27 and TRBJ1-5; weak D call: TRBD1 (5 bases). V was cut by 1 base and J by 6 bases, with 13 bases left in between. Germline values: CDR1 MNHEY, CDR2 SMNVEV (reference sequence). The CDR3 sequence is 15 residues long. In DNA, the CDR3 is TGTGCCAGCAGTTTATTGCCAGGGCAGGGTCAGCCCCAGCATTTT. Its protein is CASSLLPGQGQPQHF.

This clone was counted a few times. V is TRBV7-9 and J is TRBJ1-2; D uncertain. CDR1 is SEHNR, CDR2 FQNEAQ, per germline (reference sequence). The V end was cut by 5 bases, the J end by 0 bases, with 25 bases between. The CDR3 is made up of 19 amino acids. The CDR3 nucleotides are TGTGCCAGCAGCCCCCTGCAGCAGTCAGGTAGTACAGCTAACTATGGCTACACCTTC. Translation gives CASSPLQQSGSTANYGYTF. The variable domain in full, completed from reference TRBV7-9 and TRBJ1-2, reads DTGVSQNPRHKITKRGQNVTFRCDPISEHNRLYWYRQTLGQGPEFLTYFQNEAQLEKSRLLSDRFSAERPKGSFSTLEIQRTEQGDSAMYLCASSPLQQSGSTANYGYTFGSGTRLTVV.

The chain joins TRBV19 to TRBJ2-2; TRBD2 might be the D (5 bases). CDR1 is LNHDA, CDR2 SQIVND, per germline (reference sequence). The CDR3 runs 20 residues. V lost 3 bases to trimming and J lost 6 bases, with 29 bases between them. CDR3 amino acids: CASSILPISIGGSLSGELFF. The DNA for the CDR3 is TGTGCCAGTAGTATCCTTCCGATAAGCATCGGAGGCTCCTTGTCCGGGGAGCTGTTTTTT.

The rearrangement joins TRBV6-6 to TRBJ2-2, with TRBD2 as a possible D gene (5 bases). CDR1 and CDR2 from the germline V gene are MNHNY and SVGAGI (reference sequence). CDR3 length: 15 residues. V was clipped by 2 bases and J by 7 bases, with 14 bases between them. Written as DNA, the CDR3 is TGTGCCAGCAGTTACAGCCCGCCGGGAAGCGGGGAGCTGTTTTTT. Translating gives CASSYSPPGSGELFF.

The chain uses TRBV2 and TRBJ2-1; 7 bases are a match to TRBD1. After removal of 7 bases from V and 1 base from J, the junction contained 7 bases not matched to a gene. Germline V lookup: CDR1 SNHLY, CDR2 FYNNEI. The CDR3 consists of 15 residues. CDR3: CASTRDRGSYNEQFF. CDR3 coding DNA: TGTGCCAGCACCCGGGACAGAGGTTCCTACAATGAGCAGTTCTTC.

The V and J genes are TRBV18 and TRBJ2-2; D is perhaps TRBD1 (5 bases). Trimming left V 3 bases short and J 7 bases short, with 9 bases between. Per germline, CDR1 KGHSH and CDR2 LQKENI. This CDR3 contains 13 residues. The CDR3 sequence is CASSPTRVGELFF. CDR3 nucleotide sequence: TGTGCCAGCTCACCTACCAGGGTCGGGGAGCTGTTTTTT.

This clone occurred a few times. The chain is built from TRBV30 and TRBJ1-3; D remains unclear. V shed 5 bases and J shed 4 bases, with 12 bases lying between them. The germline V gene has CDR1 GTSNPN and CDR2 SVGIG (reference sequence). The CDR3 loop spans 13 amino acids. CDR3 loop: CAWAAGSGNTIYF. The CDR3 DNA sequence: TGTGCCTGGGCTGCGGGGAGCGGAAACACCATATATTTT.

The genes are TRBV2 and TRBJ2-1, with a weak D call TRBD1 (6 bases). V was clipped by 5 bases and J by 0 bases, with 11 bases between them. Germline CDR1 is SNHLY and CDR2 is FYNNEI. The CDR3 spans 15 residues. The CDR3: CASSIQGASYNEQFF. CDR3 nucleotides: TGTGCCAGCAGTATACAGGGAGCCTCCTACAATGAGCAGTTCTTC. The variable domain in full, completed from reference TRBV2 and TRBJ2-1, reads EPEVTQTPSHQVTQMGQEVILRCVPISNHLYFYWYRQILGQKVEFLVSFYNNEISEKSEIFDDQFSVERPDGSNFTLKIRSTKLEDSAMYFCASSIQGASYNEQFFGPGTRLTVL.

This clone was counted between two and nine times. This rearrangement joins TRBV30 to TRBJ1-2; the match to TRBD1 covers 8 bases. With 6 bases clipped from V and 4 bases from J, the junction kept 7 bases outside the gene matches. In germline, CDR1 is GTSNPN, CDR2 SVGIG (reference sequence). The CDR3 extends over 13 amino acids. For the CDR3, the DNA is TGTGCCTGCGCCGGACAGGGTCGCTATGGCTACACCTTC. It translates to CACAGQGRYGYTF.

This clone occurred once. The chain is built from TRBV6-1 and TRBJ2-1; D ambiguous. Germline CDR1 and CDR2: MNHNS and SASEGT. This CDR3 is 15 amino acids long. Trimming removed 6 bases from V and 0 bases from J, with 12 bases in between. The CDR3 DNA follows: TGTGCCAGCAGCGTACTTTCGGGCTCCTACAATGAGCAGTTCTTC. It is translated as CASSVLSGSYNEQFF.

The chain is built from TRBV7-9 and TRBJ1-4; TRBD1 agrees at 8 bases. The length of the CDR3 is 15 residues. Trimming took 5 bases from V and 8 from J; bases not matched to a gene: 10. Germline V CDR1 and CDR2: SEHNR, FQNEAQ (reference sequence). The CDR3 spells CASSHPDRVKEKLFF. The CDR3 DNA follows: TGTGCCAGCAGCCACCCGGACAGGGTTAAGGAAAAACTGTTTTTT.

The chain uses TRBV7-9 and TRBJ1-2, with D hard to call. The germline gives CDR1 SEHNR, CDR2 FQNEAQ (reference sequence). This CDR3 has 11 amino acids. V lost 5 bases and J 7 bases, leaving 8 bases between the germline ends. This CDR3 is CASSPQVGYTF. The CDR3 DNA follows: TGTGCCAGCAGCCCACAAGTTGGCTACACCTTC. The complete variable domain, with remaining parts taken from reference TRBV7-9 and TRBJ1-2, reads DTGVSQNPRHKITKRGQNVTFRCDPISEHNRLYWYRQTLGQGPEFLTYFQNEAQLEKSRLLSDRFSAERPKGSFSTLEIQRTEQGDSAMYLCASSPQVGYTFGSGTRLTVV.

The gene calls are TRBV10-3 and TRBJ2-7, with D maybe TRBD1 (5 bases). Trimming left V 3 bases short and J 7 bases short, with 13 bases between. This CDR3 has 13 amino acids. The germline gives CDR1 ENHRY, CDR2 SYGVKD. The CDR3 reads CAISDRQGSEQYV. CDR3 nucleotides: TGTGCCATCAGTGATCGTCAGGGTTCAGAGCAGTACGTC.

This clone was detected a few times. The gene calls are TRBV27 and TRBJ1-1, with 12 positions matching TRBD1. CDR3 length: 17 amino acids. The germline CDR1 and CDR2 sequences are MNHEY and SMNVEV (reference sequence). V gave up 7 bases and J gave up 1 base; unmatched junction bases: 10. Here the CDR3 reads CASKGGWDRGQNTEAFF. The CDR3 DNA is TGTGCCAGCAAGGGGGGTTGGGACAGGGGGCAGAACACTGAAGCTTTCTTT.

The chain carries TRBV5-8 and TRBJ2-1; 14 bases fit TRBD2. The CDR3 runs to 18 residues. Germline-derived CDR1 and CDR2 are SGHTS and YDEGEE. Trimming at V came to 4 bases and at J to 0 bases, leaving 6 bases not matched to a gene. CDR3 protein: CASSPGLAGVSSYNEQFF. DNA for the CDR3: TGTGCCAGCAGCCCGGGACTAGCGGGGGTTAGCTCCTACAATGAGCAGTTCTTC.

About this clone itself: Relative to the germline gene, one junction end is altered; a read error may explain this. The chain recombines TRBV7-9 with TRBJ2-7; a weak D match, TRBD1 (7 bases). Germline V lookup: CDR1 SEHNR, CDR2 FQNEAQ (reference sequence). This CDR3 is built from 16 residues. In DNA form, the CDR3 reads TGTTCCAGCAGCTTAATCGGGGGACAGCCCTCCTACGAGCAGTACTTC. Protein: CSSSLIGGQPSYEQYF. The full variable domain, completed using reference TRBV7-9 and TRBJ2-7, is DTGVSQNPRHKITKRGQNVTFRCDPISEHNRLYWYRQTLGQGPEFLTYFQNEAQLEKSRLLSDRFSAERPKGSFSTLEIQRTEQGDSAMYLCSSSLIGGQPSYEQYFGPGTRLTVT.

The chain uses TRBV30 and TRBJ1-3; a possible D gene is TRBD1 (5 bases). CDR3 length: 16 residues. CDR1 and CDR2 from the germline V gene are GTSNPN and SVGIG (reference sequence). With 0 bases removed from V and 3 bases from J, the gap between germline ends came to 15 bases. The CDR3 coding sequence is TGTGCCTGGAGTGTAAAAAGGGGCTCGTGTGGAAACACCATATATTTT. It encodes CAWSVKRGSCGNTIYF.

The gene calls are TRBV5-1 and TRBJ2-3; perhaps TRBD2 as D (6 bases). This CDR3 region has 15 residues. CDR1 and CDR2 from the germline V gene are SGHRS and YFSETQ. Deletions cut 0 bases from V and 6 bases from J, with 14 bases between. CDR3 sequence (DNA): TGCGCCAGCAGCTTGGGGAGTAGCGGATGGGATACGCAGTATTTT. Protein: CASSLGSSGWDTQYF.

In this sample, this clone turned up once. V usage is TRBV5-4 and J usage is TRBJ2-3; D unresolved. The CDR3 consists of 15 residues. Deletions cut 3 bases from V and 4 bases from J, with 15 bases between. Germline V lookup: CDR1 SGHNT, CDR2 YYREEE (reference sequence). Here the CDR3 reads CASSSSAGRADTQYF. CDR3 sequence (DNA): TGTGCCAGCAGCTCCTCCGCTGGTCGAGCAGATACGCAGTATTTT.

J is TRBJ2-1 and V is TRBV18; D is undetermined. CDR3 length: 15 residues. The V gene lost 3 bases and the J gene lost 0 bases, with 9 bases spanning the gap. CDR1 is KGHSH and CDR2 is LQKENI in the germline V gene. The CDR3 DNA reads TGTGCCAGCTCACCCCTAAAAAGCTCCTACAATGAGCAGTTCTTC. Protein product: CASSPLKSSYNEQFF.

This clone was detected once. Written as DNA, the CDR3 is TGTGCCAGTAGGGATTACAGGGGACCGGGTGAAAAACTGTTTTTT. Residues: CASRDYRGPGEKLFF. The V and J genes are TRBV19 and TRBJ1-4, with TRBD1 matching 7 bases. With V trimmed by 6 bases and J by 7 bases, 11 bases remained unmatched. The CDR3 is 15 residues long. Per germline, CDR1 LNHDA and CDR2 SQIVND (reference sequence). The full variable domain, its missing parts supplied by reference TRBV19 and TRBJ1-4, is DGGITQSPKYLFRKEGQNVTLSCEQNLNHDAMYWYRQDPGQGLRLIYYSQIVNDFQKGDIAEGYSVSREKKESFPLTVTSAQKNPTAFYLCASRDYRGPGEKLFFGSGTQLSVL.

The chain joins TRBV5-1 to TRBJ1-1; weak D call: TRBD1 (6 bases). The CDR3 spans 13 residues. Germline V gene sequence: CDR1 SGHRS, CDR2 YFSETQ. Trimming removed 2 bases at V and 6 bases at J, with 11 bases between. The CDR3 loop reads CASSFQQGSEAFF. The DNA for the CDR3 is TGCGCCAGCAGCTTTCAACAGGGTTCTGAAGCTTTCTTT.

This clone was detected only once. This chain connects TRBV7-9 to TRBJ1-2, with 10 bases identical to TRBD1. This CDR3 is 14 amino acids long. Trimming removed 3 bases from V and 2 bases from J; junction bases left unmatched: 0. The germline V gene encodes CDR1 SEHNR and CDR2 FQNEAQ (reference sequence). The CDR3 DNA is TGTGCCAGCAGCTTGACAGGGGGCAACTATGGCTACACCTTC. Translation: CASSLTGGNYGYTF.

This clone showed up just a few times. The chain is built from TRBV29-1 and TRBJ1-6; D might be TRBD1 (6 bases). Trimming removed 4 bases from V and 7 bases from J, with 11 bases in between. Germline V gene data show CDR1 as SQVTM and CDR2 as ANQGSEA. The CDR3 is made up of 13 amino acids. The DNA for the CDR3 is TGCAGCGTTGGACAGGTGGAAAATTCACCCCTCCACTTT. Translation gives CSVGQVENSPLHF.

The V and J genes are TRBV6-5 and TRBJ2-2, with TRBD1 matching over 7 bases. CDR1 and CDR2 (germline): MNHEY, SVGAGI. The trim removed 2 bases at V and 4 bases at J, leaving 4 bases unmatched. This CDR3 comprises 15 residues. The CDR3 loop is CASSYKWDSTGELFF. CDR3 nucleotide sequence: TGTGCCAGCAGTTACAAGTGGGACAGCACCGGGGAGCTGTTTTTT.